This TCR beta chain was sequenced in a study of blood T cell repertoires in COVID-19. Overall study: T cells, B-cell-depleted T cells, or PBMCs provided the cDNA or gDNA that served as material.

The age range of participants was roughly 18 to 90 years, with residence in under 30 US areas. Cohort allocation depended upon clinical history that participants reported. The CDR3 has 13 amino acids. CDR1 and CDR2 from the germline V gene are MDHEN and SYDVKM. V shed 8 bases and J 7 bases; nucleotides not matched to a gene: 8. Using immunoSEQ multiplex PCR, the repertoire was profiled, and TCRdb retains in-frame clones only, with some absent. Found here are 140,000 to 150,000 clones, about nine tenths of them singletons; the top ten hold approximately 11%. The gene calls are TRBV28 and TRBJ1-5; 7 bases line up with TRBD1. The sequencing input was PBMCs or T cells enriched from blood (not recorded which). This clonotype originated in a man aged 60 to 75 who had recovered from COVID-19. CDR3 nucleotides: TGTGCCAGCGCCGACAGGGTTCAACAGCCCCAGCATTTT. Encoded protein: CASADRVQQPQHF.